Below are 3 T cell receptor beta chains sequenced from a single sample in a study of blood T cell repertoires in COVID-19. Produced via immunoSEQ multiplex PCR; TCRdb's table is partial and in-frame only. The table lists 150,000 to 250,000 clones, 94% of them singletons. The sequencing input was peripheral blood. The receptor set was obtained from a young man with COVID-19, enrolled during active disease.

The rearrangement joins TRBV12-3 or TRBV12-4 to TRBJ1-5; D remains ambiguous. CDR3 length equals 11 residues. Trimming took 3 bases from V and 5 from J, leaving 2 bases between them. CDR3 region: CASSFDQPQHF. CDR3 in DNA: TGTGCCAGCAGTTTCGATCAGCCCCAGCATTTT.

This chain connects TRBV3-1 (or the pseudogene TRBV3-2) to TRBJ2-7; 14 nucleotides match TRBD2. This CDR3 has 15 residues. Germline-derived CDR1 and CDR2 are LGHDT and YNNKEL (reference sequence). V shed 4 bases, J shed 5 bases, and the junction held 4 bases outside the gene matches. The CDR3 sequence is CASSRLAGGRNEQYF. CDR3 DNA: TGTGCCAGCAGCCGACTAGCGGGGGGGAGGAACGAGCAGTACTTC.

V usage is TRBV6-1 and J usage is TRBJ2-5; 7 nucleotides line up with TRBD1. The germline V gene has CDR1 MNHNS and CDR2 SASEGT. The CDR3 totals 14 residues. After removal of 0 bases from V and 6 bases from J, the junction contained 4 bases not matched to a gene. The CDR3 reads CASSEAPRGKTQYF. The CDR3 region has the DNA TGTGCCAGCAGTGAAGCACCCAGGGGGAAGACCCAGTACTTC.